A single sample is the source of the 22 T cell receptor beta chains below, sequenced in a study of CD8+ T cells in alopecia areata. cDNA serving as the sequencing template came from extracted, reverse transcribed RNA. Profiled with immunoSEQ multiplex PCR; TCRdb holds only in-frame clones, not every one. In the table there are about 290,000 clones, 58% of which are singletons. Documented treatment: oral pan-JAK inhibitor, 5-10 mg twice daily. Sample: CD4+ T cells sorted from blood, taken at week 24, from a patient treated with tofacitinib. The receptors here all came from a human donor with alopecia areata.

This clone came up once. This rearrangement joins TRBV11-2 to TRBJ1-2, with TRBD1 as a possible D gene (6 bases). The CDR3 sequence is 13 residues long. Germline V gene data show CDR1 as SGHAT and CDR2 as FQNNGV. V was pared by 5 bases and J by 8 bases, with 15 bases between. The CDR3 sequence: CASSRRGTGGYTF. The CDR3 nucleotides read TGTGCCAGCAGCCGCAGGGGAACCGGGGGCTACACCTTC.

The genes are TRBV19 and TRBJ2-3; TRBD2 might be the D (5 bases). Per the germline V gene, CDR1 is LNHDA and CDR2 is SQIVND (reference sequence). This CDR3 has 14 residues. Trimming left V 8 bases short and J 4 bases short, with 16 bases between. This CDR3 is CASSLHEGADTQYF. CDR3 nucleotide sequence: TGTGCCAGTTCCCTCCATGAGGGTGCAGATACGCAGTATTTT. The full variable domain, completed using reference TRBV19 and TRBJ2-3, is DGGITQSPKYLFRKEGQNVTLSCEQNLNHDAMYWYRQDPGQGLRLIYYSQIVNDFQKGDIAEGYSVSREKKESFPLTVTSAQKNPTAFYLCASSLHEGADTQYFGPGTRLTVL.

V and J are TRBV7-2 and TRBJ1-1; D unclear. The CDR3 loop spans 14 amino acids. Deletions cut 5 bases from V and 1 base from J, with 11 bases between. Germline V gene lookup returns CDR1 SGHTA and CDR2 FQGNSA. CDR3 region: CASSPYPANTEAFF. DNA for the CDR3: TGTGCCAGCAGCCCCTACCCAGCGAACACTGAAGCTTTCTTT.

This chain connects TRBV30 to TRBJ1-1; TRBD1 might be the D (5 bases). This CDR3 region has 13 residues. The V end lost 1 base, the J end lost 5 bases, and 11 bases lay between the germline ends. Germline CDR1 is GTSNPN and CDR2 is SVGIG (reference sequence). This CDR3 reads CAWSARRGTEAFF. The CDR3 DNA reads TGTGCCTGGAGTGCCAGGAGGGGAACTGAAGCTTTCTTT.

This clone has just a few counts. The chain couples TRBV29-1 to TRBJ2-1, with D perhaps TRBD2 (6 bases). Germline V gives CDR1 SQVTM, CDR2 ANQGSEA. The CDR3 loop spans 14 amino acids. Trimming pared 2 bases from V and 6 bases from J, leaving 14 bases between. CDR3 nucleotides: TGCAGCGTTGAACGCCTCACCGGGGGCAATGAGCAGTTCTTC. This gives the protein CSVERLTGGNEQFF.

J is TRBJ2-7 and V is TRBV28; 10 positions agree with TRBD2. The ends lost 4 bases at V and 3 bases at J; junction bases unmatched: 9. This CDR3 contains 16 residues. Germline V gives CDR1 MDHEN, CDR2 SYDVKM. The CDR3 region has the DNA TGTGCCAGCAGTTCAATCCTAGCGGGGGTTATCTACGAGCAGTACTTC. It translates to CASSSILAGVIYEQYF.

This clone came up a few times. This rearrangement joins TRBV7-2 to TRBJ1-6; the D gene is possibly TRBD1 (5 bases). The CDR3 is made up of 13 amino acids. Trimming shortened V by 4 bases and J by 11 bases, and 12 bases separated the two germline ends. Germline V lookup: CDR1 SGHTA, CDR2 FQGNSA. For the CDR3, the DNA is TGTGCCAGCAGCTGGGGGACTTCGACACCCCTCCACTTT. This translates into CASSWGTSTPLHF.

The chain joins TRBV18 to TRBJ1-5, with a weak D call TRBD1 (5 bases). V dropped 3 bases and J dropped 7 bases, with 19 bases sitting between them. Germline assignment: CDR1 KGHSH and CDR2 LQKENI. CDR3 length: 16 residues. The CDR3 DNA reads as TGTGCCAGCTCACCTCAAAGGGGCATGCAGACGCAGCCCCAGCATTTT. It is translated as CASSPQRGMQTQPQHF.

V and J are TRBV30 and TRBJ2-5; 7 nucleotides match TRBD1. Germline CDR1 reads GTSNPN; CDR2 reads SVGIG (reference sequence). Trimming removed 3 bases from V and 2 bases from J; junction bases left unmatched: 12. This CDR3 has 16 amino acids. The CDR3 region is CAWRDRVRPPQETQYF. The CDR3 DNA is TGTGCCTGGAGAGACAGGGTCCGGCCTCCTCAAGAGACCCAGTACTTC.

The CDR3, as DNA: TGCAGCGTTGGAAGCGCGGCGACGAGGGGCAACTATGGCTACACCTTC. As protein: CSVGSAATRGNYGYTF. The gene calls are TRBV29-1 and TRBJ1-2, with TRBD1 as a possible D gene (5 bases). With 4 bases removed from V and 2 bases from J, the gap between germline ends came to 20 bases. This CDR3 contains 16 residues. Germline V gives CDR1 SQVTM, CDR2 ANQGSEA.

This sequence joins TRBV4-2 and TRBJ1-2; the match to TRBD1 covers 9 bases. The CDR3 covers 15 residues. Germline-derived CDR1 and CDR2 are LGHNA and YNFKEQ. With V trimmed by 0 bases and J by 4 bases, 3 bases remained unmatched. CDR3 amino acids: CASSQEDRGFYGYTF. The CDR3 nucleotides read TGTGCCAGCAGCCAAGAGGACAGGGGTTTCTATGGCTACACCTTC.

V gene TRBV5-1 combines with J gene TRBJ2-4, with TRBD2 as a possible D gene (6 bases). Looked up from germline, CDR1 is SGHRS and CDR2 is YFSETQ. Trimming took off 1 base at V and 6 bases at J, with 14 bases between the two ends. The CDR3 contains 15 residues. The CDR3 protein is CASSLPQPGVNIQYF. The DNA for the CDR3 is TGCGCCAGCAGCTTGCCACAGCCGGGGGTAAACATTCAGTACTTC.

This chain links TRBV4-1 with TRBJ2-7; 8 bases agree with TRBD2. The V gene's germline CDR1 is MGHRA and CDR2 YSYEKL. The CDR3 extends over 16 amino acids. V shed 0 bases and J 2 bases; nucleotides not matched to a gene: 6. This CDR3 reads CASSQDVGGGPYEQYF. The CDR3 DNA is TGCGCCAGCAGCCAAGATGTGGGCGGGGGGCCCTACGAGCAGTACTTC.

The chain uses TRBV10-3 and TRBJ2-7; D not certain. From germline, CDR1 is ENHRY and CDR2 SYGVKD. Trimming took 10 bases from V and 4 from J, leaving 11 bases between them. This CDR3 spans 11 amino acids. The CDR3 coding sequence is TGTGCCACCTCCGCGACATACGAGCAGTACTTC. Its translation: CATSATYEQYF.

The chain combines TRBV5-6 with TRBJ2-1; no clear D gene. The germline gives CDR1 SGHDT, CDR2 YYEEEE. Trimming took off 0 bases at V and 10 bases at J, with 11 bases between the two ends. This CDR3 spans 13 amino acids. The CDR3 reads CASSLVARNEQFF. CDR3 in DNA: TGTGCCAGCAGCTTGGTTGCACGCAACGAGCAGTTCTTC.

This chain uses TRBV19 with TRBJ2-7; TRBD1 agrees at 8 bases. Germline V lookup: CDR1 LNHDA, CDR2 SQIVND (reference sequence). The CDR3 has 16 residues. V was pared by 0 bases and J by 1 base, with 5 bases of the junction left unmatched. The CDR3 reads CASSIDPGTGSYEQYF. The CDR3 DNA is TGTGCCAGTAGTATAGATCCGGGGACAGGTTCCTACGAGCAGTACTTC.

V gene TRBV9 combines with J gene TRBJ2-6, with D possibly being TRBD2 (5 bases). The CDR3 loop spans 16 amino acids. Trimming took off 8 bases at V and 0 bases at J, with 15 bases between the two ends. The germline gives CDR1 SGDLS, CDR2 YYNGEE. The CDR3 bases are TGTGCCAGTTACCGGGGTCCCAGCTCTGGGGCCAACGTCCTGACTTTC. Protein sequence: CASYRGPSSGANVLTF.

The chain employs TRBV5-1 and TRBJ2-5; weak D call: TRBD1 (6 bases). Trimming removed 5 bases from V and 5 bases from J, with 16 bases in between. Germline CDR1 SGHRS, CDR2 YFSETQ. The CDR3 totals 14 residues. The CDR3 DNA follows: TGCGCCAGCAGTGTATTCAGGGGTGGGGAGACCCAGTACTTC. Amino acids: CASSVFRGGETQYF. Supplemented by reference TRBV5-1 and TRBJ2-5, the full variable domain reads KAGVTQTPRYLIKTRGQQVTLSCSPISGHRSVSWYQQTPGQGLQFLFEYFSETQRNKGNFPGRFSGRQFSNSRSEMNVSTLELGDSALYLCASSVFRGGETQYFGPGTRLLVL.

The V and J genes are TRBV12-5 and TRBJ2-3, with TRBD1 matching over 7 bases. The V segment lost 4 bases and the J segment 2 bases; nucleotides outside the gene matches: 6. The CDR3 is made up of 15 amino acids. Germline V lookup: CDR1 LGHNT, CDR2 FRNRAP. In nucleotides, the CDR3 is TGTGCTAGTGGTTCCGGACAGGCGGACACAGATACGCAGTATTTT. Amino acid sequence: CASGSGQADTDTQYF.

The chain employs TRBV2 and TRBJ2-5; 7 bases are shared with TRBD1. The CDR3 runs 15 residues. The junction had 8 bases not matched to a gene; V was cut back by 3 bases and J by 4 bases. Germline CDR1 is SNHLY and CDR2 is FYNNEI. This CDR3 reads CASSDRQGTLETQYF. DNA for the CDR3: TGTGCCAGCAGTGACAGACAGGGTACCCTAGAGACCCAGTACTTC.

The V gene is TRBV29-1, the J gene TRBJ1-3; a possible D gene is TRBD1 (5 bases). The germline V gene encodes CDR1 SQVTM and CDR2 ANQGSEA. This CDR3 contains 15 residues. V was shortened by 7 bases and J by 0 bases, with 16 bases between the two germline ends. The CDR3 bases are TGCAGCGCTGTGACAGTTCCAAGCTCTGGAAACACCATATATTTT. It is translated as CSAVTVPSSGNTIYF.

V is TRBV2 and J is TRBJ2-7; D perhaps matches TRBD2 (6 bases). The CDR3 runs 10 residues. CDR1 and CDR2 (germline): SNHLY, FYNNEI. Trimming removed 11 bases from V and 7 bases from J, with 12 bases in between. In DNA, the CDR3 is TGTGCCCCCGGAGGGATGGAGCAGTACTTC. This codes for CAPGGMEQYF.